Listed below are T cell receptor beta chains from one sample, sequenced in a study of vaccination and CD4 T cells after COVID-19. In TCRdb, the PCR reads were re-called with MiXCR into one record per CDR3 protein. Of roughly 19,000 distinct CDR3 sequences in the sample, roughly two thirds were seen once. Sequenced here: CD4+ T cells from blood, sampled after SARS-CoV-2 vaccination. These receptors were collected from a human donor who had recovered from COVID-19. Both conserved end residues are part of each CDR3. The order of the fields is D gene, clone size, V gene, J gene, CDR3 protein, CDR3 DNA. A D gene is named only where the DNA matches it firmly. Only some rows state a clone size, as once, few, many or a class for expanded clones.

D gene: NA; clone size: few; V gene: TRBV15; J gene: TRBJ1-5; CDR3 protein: CATSLYSNQPQHF; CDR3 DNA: TGTGCCACCAGTTTGTATAGCAATCAGCCCCAGCATTTT
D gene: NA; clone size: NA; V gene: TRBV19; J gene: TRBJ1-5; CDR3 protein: CASMGASGYNQPQHF; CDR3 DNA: TGTGCCAGTATGGGGGCATCAGGGTACAATCAGCCCCAGCATTTT
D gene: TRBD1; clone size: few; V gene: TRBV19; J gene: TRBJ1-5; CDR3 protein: CASRIQGVVGNQPQHF; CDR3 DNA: TGTGCCAGTAGAATACAGGGGGTTGTTGGCAATCAGCCCCAGCATTTT
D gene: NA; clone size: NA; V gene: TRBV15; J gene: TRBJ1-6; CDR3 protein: CATSSAAARGHSPLHF; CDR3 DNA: TGTGCCACCAGCAGTGCTGCCGCCAGGGGCCATTCACCCCTCCACTTT
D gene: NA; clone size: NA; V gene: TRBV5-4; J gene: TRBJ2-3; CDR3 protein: CASSLDPSTDTQYF; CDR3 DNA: TGTGCCAGCAGCTTGGACCCCAGCACAGATACGCAGTATTTT
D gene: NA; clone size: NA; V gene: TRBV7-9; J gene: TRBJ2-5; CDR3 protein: CASSFISGMETQYF; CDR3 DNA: TGTGCCAGCAGCTTTATCTCGGGAATGGAGACCCAGTACTTC
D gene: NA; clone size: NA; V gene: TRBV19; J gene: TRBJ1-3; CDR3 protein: CASSSGTVSGNTIYF; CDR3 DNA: TGTGCCAGTAGCTCCGGGACGGTCTCTGGAAACACCATATATTTT
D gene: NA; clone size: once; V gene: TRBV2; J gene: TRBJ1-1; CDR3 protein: CASSEGNTEAFF; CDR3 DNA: TGTGCCAGCAGTGAAGGTAACACTGAAGCTTTCTTT
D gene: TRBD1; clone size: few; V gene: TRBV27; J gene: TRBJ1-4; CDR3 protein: CASSFIRTGANEKLFF; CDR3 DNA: TGTGCCAGCAGTTTTATACGGACAGGGGCGAATGAAAAACTGTTTTTT
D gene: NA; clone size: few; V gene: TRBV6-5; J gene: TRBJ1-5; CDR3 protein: CASSYSILRGQGSNQPQHF; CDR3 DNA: TGTGCCAGCAGTTACTCGATCTTAAGGGGTCAGGGTAGCAATCAGCCCCAGCATTTT
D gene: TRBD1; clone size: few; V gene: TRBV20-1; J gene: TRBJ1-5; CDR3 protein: CSAPNKRQGSWDQPQHF; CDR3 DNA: TGCAGTGCTCCGAACAAAAGACAGGGGTCGTGGGATCAGCCCCAGCATTTT
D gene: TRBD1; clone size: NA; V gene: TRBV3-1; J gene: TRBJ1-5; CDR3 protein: CASSQDRDRPQHF; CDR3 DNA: TGTGCCAGCAGCCAAGATCGGGACAGGCCCCAGCATTTT
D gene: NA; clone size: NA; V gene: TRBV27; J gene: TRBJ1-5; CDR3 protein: CASSPRRPTAREVRNQPQHF; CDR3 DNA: TGTGCCAGCAGCCCACGCAGACCGACAGCCCGAGAGGTCCGCAATCAGCCCCAGCATTTT